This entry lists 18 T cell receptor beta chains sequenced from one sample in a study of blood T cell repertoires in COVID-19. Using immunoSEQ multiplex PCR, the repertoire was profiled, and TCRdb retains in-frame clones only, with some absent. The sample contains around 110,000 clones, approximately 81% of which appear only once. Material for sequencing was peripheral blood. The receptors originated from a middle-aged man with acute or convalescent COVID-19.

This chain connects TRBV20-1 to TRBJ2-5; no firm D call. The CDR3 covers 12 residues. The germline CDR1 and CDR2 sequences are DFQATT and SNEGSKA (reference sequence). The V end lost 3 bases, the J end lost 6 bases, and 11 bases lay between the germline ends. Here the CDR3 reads CSASSPRKTQYF. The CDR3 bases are TGCAGTGCTAGTTCCCCCAGGAAGACCCAGTACTTC.

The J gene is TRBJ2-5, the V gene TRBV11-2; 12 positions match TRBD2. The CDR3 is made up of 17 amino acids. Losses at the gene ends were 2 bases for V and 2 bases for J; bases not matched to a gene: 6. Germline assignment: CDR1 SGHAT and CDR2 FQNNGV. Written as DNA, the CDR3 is TGTGCCAGCAGCTTAACTGGCCTAGCGGGGGGGCAAGAGACCCAGTACTTC. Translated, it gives CASSLTGLAGGQETQYF.

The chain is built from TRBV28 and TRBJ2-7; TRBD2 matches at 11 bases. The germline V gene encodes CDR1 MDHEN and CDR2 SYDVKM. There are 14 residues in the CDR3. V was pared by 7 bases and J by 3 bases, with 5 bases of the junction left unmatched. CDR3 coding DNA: TGTGCCAGCATTGGGACTAGCGGTTTCTACGAGCAGTACTTC. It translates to CASIGTSGFYEQYF.

Here the CDR3 DNA reads TGCAGCGCCGCGGGACAGGGGCTTTCTGAAGCTTTCTTT. It translates to CSAAGQGLSEAFF. The V gene is TRBV29-1, the J gene TRBJ1-1, with 10 bases that match TRBD1. This CDR3 region has 13 residues. V shed 7 bases and J 6 bases; nucleotides not matched to a gene: 8. CDR1 is SQVTM and CDR2 is ANQGSEA in the germline V gene.

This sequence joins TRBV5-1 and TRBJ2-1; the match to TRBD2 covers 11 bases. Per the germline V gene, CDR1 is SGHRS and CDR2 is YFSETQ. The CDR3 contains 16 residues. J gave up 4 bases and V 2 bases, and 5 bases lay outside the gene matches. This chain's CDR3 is CASSFLAGGGYNEQFF. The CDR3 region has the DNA TGCGCCAGCAGCTTTCTAGCGGGAGGAGGTTACAATGAGCAGTTCTTC.

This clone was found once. The CDR3 is CASNRVITEAFF. In DNA form, the CDR3 reads TGTGCCAGCAATCGGGTGATCACTGAAGCTTTCTTT. V usage is TRBV6-5 and J usage is TRBJ1-1; D not resolved. Trimming took 7 bases from V and 4 from J, leaving 10 bases between them. The CDR3 is made up of 12 amino acids. Germline loops: CDR1 MNHEY, CDR2 SVGAGI.

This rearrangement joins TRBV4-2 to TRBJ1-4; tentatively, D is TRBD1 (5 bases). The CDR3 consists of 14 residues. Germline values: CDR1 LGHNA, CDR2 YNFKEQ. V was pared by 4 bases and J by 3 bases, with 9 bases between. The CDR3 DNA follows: TGTGCCAGCAGCCGGGGAGGGGCTAATGAAAAACTGTTTTTT. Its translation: CASSRGGANEKLFF.

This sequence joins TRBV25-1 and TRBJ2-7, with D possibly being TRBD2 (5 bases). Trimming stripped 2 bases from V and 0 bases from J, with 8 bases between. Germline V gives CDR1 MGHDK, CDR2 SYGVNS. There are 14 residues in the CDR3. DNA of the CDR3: TGTGCCAGCAGTGAAGGAGGAAGCTCCTACGAGCAGTACTTC. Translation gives CASSEGGSSYEQYF.

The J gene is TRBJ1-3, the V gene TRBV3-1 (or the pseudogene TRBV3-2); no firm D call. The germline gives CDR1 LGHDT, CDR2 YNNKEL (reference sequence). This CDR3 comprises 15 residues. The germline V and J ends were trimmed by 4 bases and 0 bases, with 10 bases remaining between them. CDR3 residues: CASSLGRGSGNTIYF. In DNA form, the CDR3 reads TGTGCCAGCAGCCTCGGTCGGGGCTCTGGAAACACCATATATTTT.

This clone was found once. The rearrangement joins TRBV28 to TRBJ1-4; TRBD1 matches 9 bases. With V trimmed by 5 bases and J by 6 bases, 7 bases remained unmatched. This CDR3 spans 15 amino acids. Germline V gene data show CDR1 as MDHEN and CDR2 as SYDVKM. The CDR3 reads CASSPIGTGYEKLFF. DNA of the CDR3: TGTGCCAGCAGTCCAATAGGGACAGGGTATGAAAAACTGTTTTTT.

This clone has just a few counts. CDR3 nucleotides: TGTGCCAGCAGTCAGGGCGGAAACAGTGCTGGGCCCCAGCATTTT. This encodes CASSQGGNSAGPQHF. The chain combines TRBV3-1 (or the pseudogene TRBV3-2) with TRBJ1-5, with a tentative D call TRBD1 (5 bases). The CDR3 has 15 residues. Germline CDR1 and CDR2: LGHDT and YNNKEL (reference sequence). The V end was cut by 6 bases, the J end by 9 bases, with 21 bases between.

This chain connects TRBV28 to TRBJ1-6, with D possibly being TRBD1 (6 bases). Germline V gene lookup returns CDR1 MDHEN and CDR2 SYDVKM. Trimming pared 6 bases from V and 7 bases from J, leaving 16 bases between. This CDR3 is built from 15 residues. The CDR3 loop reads CASSSQTGWNSPLHF. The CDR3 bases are TGTGCCAGCAGCTCCCAGACAGGTTGGAATTCACCCCTCCACTTT.

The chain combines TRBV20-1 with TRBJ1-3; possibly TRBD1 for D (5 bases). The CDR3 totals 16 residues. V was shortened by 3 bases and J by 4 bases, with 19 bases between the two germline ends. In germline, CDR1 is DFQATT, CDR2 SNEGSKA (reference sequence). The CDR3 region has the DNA TGCAGTGCTAGTGGCGGTCAGGGTTTACTCGGAAACACCATATATTTT. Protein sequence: CSASGGQGLLGNTIYF.

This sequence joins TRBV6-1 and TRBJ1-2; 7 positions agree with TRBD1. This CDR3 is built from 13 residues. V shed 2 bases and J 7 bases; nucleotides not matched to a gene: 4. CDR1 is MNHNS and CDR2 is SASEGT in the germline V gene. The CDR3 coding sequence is TGTGCCAGCAGTGAATACAGGGGTGGTGGCTACACCTTC. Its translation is CASSEYRGGGYTF.

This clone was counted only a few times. The DNA of the CDR3 is TGTGCCAGCAGCTCCTCTATAGCGGGAACTGAGCAGTTCTTC. It yields the protein CASSSSIAGTEQFF. The chain couples TRBV3-1 (or the pseudogene TRBV3-2) to TRBJ2-1; TRBD2 matches at 8 bases. V was clipped by 5 bases and J by 9 bases; unmatched bases: 9. Germline V gene lookup returns CDR1 LGHDT and CDR2 YNNKEL (reference sequence). The CDR3 contains 14 residues.

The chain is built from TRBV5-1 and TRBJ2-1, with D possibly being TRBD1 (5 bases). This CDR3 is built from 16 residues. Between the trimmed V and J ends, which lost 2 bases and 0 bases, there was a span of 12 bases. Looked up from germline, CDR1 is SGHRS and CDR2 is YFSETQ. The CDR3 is CASSLQVRSSYNEQFF. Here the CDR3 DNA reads TGCGCCAGCAGCTTACAGGTGAGAAGCTCCTACAATGAGCAGTTCTTC.

CDR3 bases: TGTGCCAGCAGTTACTTTGGGACAGTTAATTCACCCCTCCACTTT. This gives the protein CASSYFGTVNSPLHF. This sequence joins TRBV6-5 and TRBJ1-6; 7 bases map to TRBD1. The CDR3 is 15 amino acids. Trimming cost V 1 base and J 6 bases; bases outside gene matches: 3. Germline CDR1 and CDR2: MNHEY and SVGAGI.

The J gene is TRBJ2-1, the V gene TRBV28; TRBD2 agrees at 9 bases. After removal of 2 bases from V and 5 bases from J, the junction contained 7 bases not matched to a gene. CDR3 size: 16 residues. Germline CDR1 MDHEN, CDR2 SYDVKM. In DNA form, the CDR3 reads TGTGCCAGCAGTTTAGGGTCGGCGGGAGGGGACAATGAGCAGTTCTTC. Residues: CASSLGSAGGDNEQFF.